Shown below are 31 T cell receptor beta chains from a single sample sequenced in a study of cytomegalovirus exposure and HLA in healthy donors. Amplification used 60 Vbeta primers and 13 Jbeta primers. The assay was immunoSEQ multiplex PCR, and TCRdb's table has in-frame clones only and misses some. The table includes about 150,000 clones, roughly three quarters detected once. What was sequenced was PBMCs. These receptors were taken from a woman in her 40s in good health and CMV-seropositive.

The chain carries TRBV7-9 and TRBJ1-1, with a possible D match to TRBD1 (5 bases). The CDR3 totals 12 residues. Looked up from germline, CDR1 is SEHNR and CDR2 is FQNEAQ (reference sequence). The V gene lost 8 bases and the J gene lost 1 base, with 8 bases spanning the gap. The CDR3 protein is CASGGTNTEAFF. DNA of the CDR3: TGTGCCAGCGGAGGGACGAACACTGAAGCTTTCTTT.

J is TRBJ1-4 and V is TRBV30; possibly TRBD1 for D (5 bases). The length of the CDR3 is 11 residues. The V and J ends lost 3 bases and 7 bases respectively, with 6 bases between them. Germline CDR1 reads GTSNPN; CDR2 reads SVGIG (reference sequence). The CDR3 reads CAWSQGEKLFF. CDR3 nucleotides: TGTGCCTGGAGCCAGGGTGAAAAACTGTTTTTT. The variable domain in full, completed from reference TRBV30 and TRBJ1-4, reads SQTIHQWPATLVQPVGSPLSLECTVEGTSNPNLYWYRQAAGRGLQLLFYSVGIGQISSEVPQNLSASRPQDRQFILSSKKLLLSDSGFYLCAWSQGEKLFFGSGTQLSVL.

This chain joins TRBV19 and TRBJ1-1, with TRBD1 as a possible D gene (6 bases). CDR1 is LNHDA and CDR2 is SQIVND in the germline V gene (reference sequence). This CDR3 spans 14 amino acids. Between the trimmed V and J ends, which lost 5 bases and 1 base, there was a span of 11 bases. The CDR3 loop is CASSVTGTNTEAFF. The CDR3, as DNA: TGTGCCAGTAGTGTAACAGGGACGAACACTGAAGCTTTCTTT.

The chain links TRBV19 to TRBJ2-5; TRBD2 matches 8 bases. CDR3 length: 15 amino acids. Per germline, CDR1 LNHDA and CDR2 SQIVND (reference sequence). V gave up 1 base and J gave up 2 bases; unmatched junction bases: 3. For the CDR3, the DNA is TGTGCCAGTAGTATAGCTAGCGGGCCACAAGAGACCCAGTACTTC. Its translation is CASSIASGPQETQYF.

This clone was observed a few times. The chain uses TRBV11-1 and TRBJ2-3; D may be TRBD1 (6 bases). Germline V gene sequence: CDR1 SGHAT, CDR2 FQDESV (reference sequence). The CDR3 has 16 residues. The V end lost 6 bases, the J end lost 4 bases, and 20 bases lay between the germline ends. The CDR3 protein is CASRSGVGGRADTQYF. CDR3 DNA: TGTGCCAGCAGGTCAGGGGTTGGGGGCCGGGCAGATACGCAGTATTTT. The full variable domain, rest sourced from reference TRBV11-1 and TRBJ2-3, is EAEVAQSPRYKITEKSQAVAFWCDPISGHATLYWYRQILGQGPELLVQFQDESVVDDSQLPKDRFSAERLKGVDSTLKIQPAELGDSAMYLCASRSGVGGRADTQYFGPGTRLTVL.

The gene calls are TRBV28 and TRBJ2-7, with D perhaps matching TRBD1 (5 bases). Trimming took off 7 bases at V and 3 bases at J, with 13 bases between the two ends. CDR3 size: 13 residues. Looked up from germline, CDR1 is MDHEN and CDR2 is SYDVKM. The CDR3 spells CASTKTENYEQYF. In nucleotides, the CDR3 is TGTGCCAGCACCAAGACAGAAAACTACGAGCAGTACTTC. Complete variable domain (other parts from reference TRBV28 and TRBJ2-7): DVKVTQSSRYLVKRTGEKVFLECVQDMDHENMFWYRQDPGLGLRLIYFSYDVKMKEKGDIPEGYSVSREKKERFSLILESASTNQTSMYLCASTKTENYEQYFGPGTRLTVT.

The gene calls are TRBV9 and TRBJ2-1; 10 positions match TRBD2. Trimming at V came to 1 base and at J to 3 bases, leaving 13 bases not matched to a gene. The CDR3 has 19 residues. The germline gives CDR1 SGDLS, CDR2 YYNGEE. The CDR3 bases are TGTGCCAGCAGCGTAAGGGCTAGCGGGGGCTTTACCAACTACAATGAGCAGTTCTTC. As protein: CASSVRASGGFTNYNEQFF. Together with reference TRBV9 and TRBJ2-1, the CDR3 gives the full variable domain: DSGVTQTPKHLITATGQRVTLRCSPRSGDLSVYWYQQSLDQGLQFLIQYYNGEERAKGNILERFSAQQFPDLHSELNLSSLELGDSALYFCASSVRASGGFTNYNEQFFGPGTRLTVL.

As to this clone: This sample also contains other DNA sequences that code for the same CDR3. V and J are TRBV5-1 and TRBJ2-7; D call uncertain. The CDR3 sequence is 15 residues long. V dropped 0 bases and J dropped 1 base, with 11 bases sitting between them. Germline CDR1 SGHRS, CDR2 YFSETQ. Here the CDR3 DNA reads TGCGCCAGCAGCTTGGGAGTCGAGGTTTCCTACGAGCAGTACTTC. Translating it yields CASSLGVEVSYEQYF.

V is TRBV11-3 and J is TRBJ2-3, with D unresolved. Germline CDR1 is SGHNT and CDR2 is YENEEA. CDR3 length: 15 residues. Trimming took off 1 base at V and 0 bases at J, with 8 bases between the two ends. CDR3 DNA: TGTGCCAGCAGCTTAGGAGTCGCTAGCACAGATACGCAGTATTTT. Translation: CASSLGVASTDTQYF.

The chain links TRBV9 to TRBJ2-2; 8 bases agree with TRBD2. J gave up 3 bases and V 5 bases, and 6 bases lay outside the gene matches. The CDR3 sequence is 15 residues long. Per germline, CDR1 SGDLS and CDR2 YYNGEE. CDR3 bases: TGTGCCAGCAGGGAGGGCGGGGGGTACACCGGGGAGCTGTTTTTT. Its translation: CASREGGGYTGELFF.

CDR3 residues: CASREEDRGRNEQFF. The CDR3 coding sequence is TGCGCCAGCAGGGAGGAGGACAGGGGGCGGAATGAGCAGTTCTTC. J is TRBJ2-1 and V is TRBV10-2; 11 nucleotides match TRBD1. Germline V gene data show CDR1 as WSHSY and CDR2 as SAAADI. CDR3 size: 15 residues. Trimming removed 6 bases from V and 7 bases from J; junction bases left unmatched: 8.

This clone was recorded only once. Germline and junction disagree at one end, which may indicate a read error. V and J are TRBV7-9 and TRBJ1-1; TRBD1 matches at 8 bases. There are 18 residues in the CDR3. Germline lookup yields CDR1 SEHNR and CDR2 FQNEAQ (reference sequence). DNA for the CDR3: TGTTCCAGCAGCGACCCCAGGGGGCGCGAGGCTATGAACACTGAAGCTTTCTTT. This sequence encodes CSSSDPRGREAMNTEAFF.

CDR3 amino acids: CASSLSGGNTDTQYF. In DNA form, the CDR3 reads TGCGCCAGCAGCTTGTCAGGGGGCAATACAGATACGCAGTATTTT. The chain employs TRBV5-1 and TRBJ2-3; TRBD1 matches 8 bases. J lost 3 bases, V lost 1 base, and 4 bases had no gene match. Germline lookup yields CDR1 SGHRS and CDR2 YFSETQ. The CDR3 runs 15 residues. Variable domain in full (rest from reference TRBV5-1 and TRBJ2-3): KAGVTQTPRYLIKTRGQQVTLSCSPISGHRSVSWYQQTPGQGLQFLFEYFSETQRNKGNFPGRFSGRQFSNSRSEMNVSTLELGDSALYLCASSLSGGNTDTQYFGPGTRLTVL.

This rearrangement joins TRBV30 to TRBJ1-1; TRBD1 aligns across 11 bases. This CDR3 region has 14 residues. With 2 bases clipped from V and 5 bases from J, the junction kept 4 bases outside the gene matches. Germline CDR1 is GTSNPN and CDR2 is SVGIG (reference sequence). For the CDR3, the DNA is TGTGCCTGGAGTACTGGGACAGGGGGAACTGAAGCTTTCTTT. Translation: CAWSTGTGGTEAFF.

The CDR3 DNA reads TGTGCCACCAGCAGGAATCGAGGGGAAAAACTGTTTTTT. Its translation is CATSRNRGEKLFF. The V call is TRBV15, the J call TRBJ1-4; D gene ambiguous. This CDR3 contains 13 residues. V lost 3 bases, J lost 8 bases, and 10 bases lay in between. Per the germline V gene, CDR1 is LNHNV and CDR2 is YYDKDF (reference sequence). The entire variable domain, with the rest obtained from reference TRBV15 and TRBJ1-4, is as follows: DAMVIQNPRYQVTQFGKPVTLSCSQTLNHNVMYWYQQKSSQAPKLLFHYYDKDFNNEADTPDNFQSRRPNTSFCFLDIRSPGLGDTAMYLCATSRNRGEKLFFGSGTQLSVL.

The CDR3 loop reads CASSTSGLSYNSPLHF. The DNA of the CDR3 is TGTGCCAGCAGCACATCGGGGTTATCCTATAATTCACCCCTCCACTTT. The chain combines TRBV28 with TRBJ1-6; D uncertain. Trimming pared 6 bases from V and 1 base from J, leaving 13 bases between. Germline V lookup: CDR1 MDHEN, CDR2 SYDVKM. The CDR3 is made up of 16 amino acids. Variable domain in full (rest from reference TRBV28 and TRBJ1-6): DVKVTQSSRYLVKRTGEKVFLECVQDMDHENMFWYRQDPGLGLRLIYFSYDVKMKEKGDIPEGYSVSREKKERFSLILESASTNQTSMYLCASSTSGLSYNSPLHFGNGTRLTVT.

This chain links TRBV4-1 with TRBJ1-4; 8 bases are shared with TRBD1. V shed 5 bases and J 4 bases; nucleotides not matched to a gene: 6. The CDR3 extends over 15 amino acids. Per germline, CDR1 MGHRA and CDR2 YSYEKL. The CDR3 region has the DNA TGCGCCAGCAGCTACAGACAGGGGATTAATGAAAAACTGTTTTTT. Translated, it gives CASSYRQGINEKLFF.

In this sample, this clone turned up a few times. This chain links TRBV4-1 with TRBJ2-5; D is unresolved. With 4 bases removed from V and 1 base from J, the gap between germline ends came to 10 bases. Germline V gives CDR1 MGHRA, CDR2 YSYEKL. This CDR3 has 14 amino acids. CDR3 protein: CASSLRHSQETQYF. In DNA, the CDR3 is TGCGCCAGCAGCCTCCGACACTCCCAAGAGACCCAGTACTTC.

The J gene is TRBJ1-1, the V gene TRBV30; no clear D. Germline V gene sequence: CDR1 GTSNPN, CDR2 SVGIG (reference sequence). V was trimmed by 4 bases and J by 6 bases, leaving 21 bases between them. CDR3 length equals 15 residues. The CDR3 is CAWNVPRIVVPEAFF. The CDR3, as DNA: TGTGCCTGGAACGTCCCGCGGATTGTCGTCCCTGAAGCTTTCTTT.

The gene calls are TRBV2 and TRBJ1-5; D remains ambiguous. The V end lost 6 bases, the J end lost 7 bases, and 10 bases lay between the germline ends. CDR3 length equals 12 residues. Per germline, CDR1 SNHLY and CDR2 FYNNEI. This CDR3 is CASRPVGQPQHF. In DNA, the CDR3 is TGTGCCAGCAGGCCGGTGGGCCAGCCCCAGCATTTT.

This clone appeared a few times. The chain couples TRBV4-3 to TRBJ2-2; possible D gene TRBD1, 5 bases. V was shortened by 0 bases and J by 5 bases, with 16 bases between the two germline ends. This CDR3 has 17 amino acids. Germline assignment: CDR1 LGHNA and CDR2 YSLEER. The CDR3 nucleotides read TGCGCCAGCAGCCAAGATCCCCCTGCGGCAGGGACCGGGGAGCTGTTTTTT. Amino acids: CASSQDPPAAGTGELFF.

A word on this clone: One end of the junction does not line up with germline, which may come from a read error. CDR3 amino acids: CASSNEYVYTF. In DNA, the CDR3 is TGTGCCAGCAGTAATGAGTATGTCTACACCTTC. The chain recombines TRBV6-6 with TRBJ1-2; D gene ambiguous. The CDR3 loop spans 11 amino acids. The germline gives CDR1 MNHNY, CDR2 SVGAGI (reference sequence).

The rearrangement joins TRBV10-1 to TRBJ2-7, with D possibly being TRBD1 (6 bases). Looked up from germline, CDR1 is WNHNN and CDR2 is SYGVQD (reference sequence). The germline V and J ends were trimmed by 6 bases and 6 bases, with 15 bases remaining between them. This CDR3 is 13 amino acids long. The CDR3, as DNA: TGCGCCAGCAGCCAGACAGGTCGGGGCGAGCAGTACTTC. Amino acids: CASSQTGRGEQYF.

This chain connects TRBV7-2 to TRBJ1-1; no reliable D call. V dropped 5 bases and J dropped 6 bases, with 16 bases sitting between them. The CDR3 has 14 residues. CDR1 is SGHTA, CDR2 FQGNSA, per germline. The chain's CDR3 is CASSPSGSGSEAFF. The CDR3 bases are TGTGCCAGCAGCCCGTCAGGTTCGGGGTCTGAAGCTTTCTTT.

The table lists this clone with a count of one. The chain uses TRBV30 and TRBJ1-4; TRBD1 might be the D (6 bases). The V end lost 3 bases, the J end lost 2 bases, and 13 bases lay between the germline ends. The V gene's germline CDR1 is GTSNPN and CDR2 SVGIG (reference sequence). This CDR3 contains 15 residues. The DNA for the CDR3 is TGTGCCTGGAGGGACACAGGGCTCACTAATGAAAAACTGTTTTTT. It yields the protein CAWRDTGLTNEKLFF.

The V and J genes are TRBV27 and TRBJ1-1; 9 nucleotides align to TRBD1. Per the germline V gene, CDR1 is MNHEY and CDR2 is SMNVEV (reference sequence). The V segment lost 6 bases and the J segment 11 bases; nucleotides outside the gene matches: 16. The CDR3 contains 15 residues. CDR3 loop: CASSLIPTGGEGAFF. In nucleotides, the CDR3 is TGTGCCAGCAGCCTTATCCCAACAGGGGGCGAGGGCGCTTTCTTT.

The rearrangement uses TRBV2 and TRBJ2-3; the match to TRBD2 covers 12 bases. J gave up 5 bases and V 5 bases, and 5 bases lay outside the gene matches. Looked up from germline, CDR1 is SNHLY and CDR2 is FYNNEI. CDR3 length equals 15 residues. CDR3 region: CASSTSGGKRDTQYF. The CDR3, as DNA: TGTGCCAGCAGTACTAGCGGGGGGAAACGAGATACGCAGTATTTT.

The chain couples TRBV4-2 to TRBJ2-1; 9 nucleotides agree with TRBD2. V shed 8 bases and J 9 bases; nucleotides not matched to a gene: 2. Per the germline V gene, CDR1 is LGHNA and CDR2 is YNFKEQ. The length of the CDR3 is 11 residues. As DNA, the CDR3 is TGTGCCAGCGCGGGGGGGAGTGAGCAGTTCTTC. This sequence encodes CASAGGSEQFF.

The chain joins TRBV5-5 to TRBJ2-2; the match to TRBD1 covers 7 bases. V lost 4 bases, J lost 6 bases, and 12 bases stayed unmatched. Germline V gene data show CDR1 as SGHKS and CDR2 as YYEKEE (reference sequence). This CDR3 contains 16 residues. The CDR3 protein is CASSLQGPALAGELFF. The CDR3 DNA is TGTGCCAGCAGCCTACAGGGGCCTGCTTTGGCCGGGGAGCTGTTTTTT. Full variable domain (rest looked up from reference TRBV5-5 and TRBJ2-2): DAGVTQSPTHLIKTRGQQVTLRCSPISGHKSVSWYQQVLGQGPQFIFQYYEKEERGRGNFPDRFSARQFPNYSSELNVNALLLGDSALYLCASSLQGPALAGELFFGEGSRLTVL.

This chain uses TRBV19 with TRBJ1-6, with D maybe TRBD1 (6 bases). V was trimmed by 5 bases and J by 8 bases, leaving 13 bases between them. The CDR3 runs to 14 residues. Germline V gene data show CDR1 as LNHDA and CDR2 as SQIVND (reference sequence). The CDR3 DNA reads as TGTGCCAGTAGTCGTGAACAGGGTTATTCACCCCTCCACTTT. Its translation: CASSREQGYSPLHF.

This clone appeared a single time. The rearrangement joins TRBV30 to TRBJ2-3, with D unclear. Trimming stripped 3 bases from V and 2 bases from J, with 12 bases between. Germline V gene data show CDR1 as GTSNPN and CDR2 as SVGIG (reference sequence). This CDR3 has 14 amino acids. CDR3 bases: TGTGCCTGGAGGAGGAAGACCAACACAGATACGCAGTATTTT. This encodes CAWRRKTNTDTQYF.